What follows is one T cell receptor beta chain and its context. Its matching antigen is unknown. These data are taken from a study of T cell clones after liver transplantation. Measured with immunoSEQ multiplex PCR; TCRdb has only the in-frame clones, and not every one. The top ten hold 0.99% of the sample, which has 90,000 to 120,000 clones, approximately 78% seen once. The CDR3 sequence is 12 residues long. Trimming shortened V by 3 bases and J by 8 bases, and 7 bases separated the two germline ends. From germline, CDR1 is SEHNR and CDR2 FQNEAQ (reference sequence). General study findings and limits: Low donor cell numbers restricted donor-reactive repertoire measurement in two subjects. Post-transplant, graft-donor-reactive CD4 TCRbeta sequences in blood dropped significantly in most of the 8 subjects.

The source is a human donor who received a liver transplant. The chain recombines TRBV7-9 with TRBJ2-2, with D hard to call. This specimen was CD4+ T cells from blood, taken before liver transplant. The CDR3 region is CASSFRSGELFF. CDR3 DNA: TGTGCCAGCAGCTTCAGATCTGGGGAGCTGTTTTTT.